The TCR beta chain under discussion was sequenced for a study of cytomegalovirus exposure and HLA in healthy donors. Study-wide context: Early released data comprised around 85 million unique TCRs from HLA-typed donors. Study-wide findings and caveats: One cluster of highly shared sequence variants probably arose as a sequencing artifact. A later analysis found most CMV-associated TCR beta chains apparently HLA-restricted.

This clone showed up many times. Its target is unknown. PCR amplification relied on 60 Vbeta primers (plus 13 Jbeta primers). Sequencing used immunoSEQ multiplex PCR; TCRdb keeps in-frame clones, though not all of them. Seen here are about 130,000 clones, about three quarters observed once, and the top ten hold about 2.6%. V dropped 7 bases and J dropped 8 bases, with 17 bases sitting between them. The germline V gene has CDR1 WSHSY and CDR2 SAAADI. The CDR3 runs to 13 residues. Input material: PBMCs. This clonotype was sampled from an older woman in good health and CMV-seropositive. The chain employs TRBV10-2 and TRBJ1-2, with a weak D call TRBD1 (5 bases). The CDR3 is CASMRDPNGGYTF. CDR3 DNA: TGCGCCAGCATGCGGGACCCCAATGGGGGCTACACCTTC.